Following are 30 T cell receptor beta chains from one sample sequenced in a study of cytomegalovirus exposure and HLA in healthy donors. The repertoire was sequenced with immunoSEQ multiplex PCR; TCRdb's copy has only in-frame clones and lacks some. The data show more than 95,000 clones, roughly 90% seen once. The sequenced sample was PBMCs. Every receptor here comes from a woman aged 18-29 years in good health and CMV-seronegative.

The rearrangement joins TRBV4-3 to TRBJ2-1; D remains ambiguous. CDR1 and CDR2 from the germline V gene are LGHNA and YSLEER. V was cut by 0 bases and J by 0 bases, with 6 bases left in between. This CDR3 spans 15 amino acids. The CDR3, as DNA: TGCGCCAGCAGCCAAGATGGCAGCTCCTACAATGAGCAGTTCTTC. Encoded protein: CASSQDGSSYNEQFF.

This sequence joins TRBV30 and TRBJ2-7; D is possibly TRBD2 (6 bases). CDR3 length: 14 residues. V gave up 3 bases and J gave up 6 bases, with 18 bases separating them. Germline V gives CDR1 GTSNPN, CDR2 SVGIG (reference sequence). The CDR3 region is CAWSSGGSLGEQYF. CDR3 nucleotide sequence: TGTGCCTGGAGCTCCGGAGGGTCTCTAGGCGAGCAGTACTTC. The full variable domain, with the rest looked up from reference TRBV30 and TRBJ2-7, is SQTIHQWPATLVQPVGSPLSLECTVEGTSNPNLYWYRQAAGRGLQLLFYSVGIGQISSEVPQNLSASRPQDRQFILSSKKLLLSDSGFYLCAWSSGGSLGEQYFGPGTRLTVT.

This chain links TRBV27 with TRBJ1-1; D may be TRBD1 (5 bases). The CDR3 loop spans 13 amino acids. V gave up 3 bases and J gave up 10 bases, with 15 bases separating them. Germline values: CDR1 MNHEY, CDR2 SMNVEV (reference sequence). CDR3 sequence reads: CASSFGLGGIAFF. As DNA, the CDR3 is TGTGCCAGCAGTTTTGGTCTGGGGGGGATAGCTTTCTTT.

The chain combines TRBV13 with TRBJ1-1, with D possibly being TRBD1 (5 bases). This CDR3 is 15 amino acids long. Germline CDR1 is PRHDT and CDR2 is FYEKMQ (reference sequence). Between the trimmed V and J ends, which lost 8 bases and 4 bases, there was a span of 20 bases. The CDR3 spells CASLPSGEWSTEAFF. CDR3 bases: TGTGCCAGCTTGCCGTCGGGGGAATGGAGCACTGAAGCTTTCTTT.

This clone has just a few counts. The chain uses TRBV4-2 and TRBJ2-5; a weak D match, TRBD2 (5 bases). The CDR3 has 15 amino acids. V shed 4 bases and J shed 0 bases, with 12 bases lying between them. Germline CDR1 reads LGHNA; CDR2 reads YNFKEQ. The CDR3 reads CASSPRTGDQETQYF. CDR3 DNA sequence: TGTGCCAGCAGCCCCCGAACCGGGGACCAAGAGACCCAGTACTTC.

The chain has TRBV5-5 and TRBJ2-7, with 7 nucleotides matching TRBD1. The CDR3 has 15 amino acids. Looked up from germline, CDR1 is SGHKS and CDR2 is YYEKEE (reference sequence). V gave up 6 bases and J gave up 3 bases; unmatched junction bases: 12. The CDR3 region has the DNA TGTGCCAGCACCAAAGGGACAGCTTCTTACTACGAGCAGTACTTC. Translation gives CASTKGTASYYEQYF.

The genes are TRBV6-4 and TRBJ2-2, with D unresolved. CDR3 length: 13 amino acids. V was cut by 0 bases and J by 8 bases, with 7 bases left in between. Germline V gene lookup returns CDR1 MRHNA and CDR2 SNTAGT. In DNA form, the CDR3 reads TGTGCCAGCAGTGACTCGCAGGCGGGGGAGCTGTTTTTT. This encodes CASSDSQAGELFF.

This clone was picked up a small number of times. The V gene is TRBV6-5, the J gene TRBJ2-4, with 9 positions matching TRBD1. This CDR3 is built from 15 residues. CDR1 and CDR2 from the germline V gene are MNHEY and SVGAGI. V gave up 5 bases and J gave up 8 bases; unmatched junction bases: 10. The DNA of the CDR3 is TGTGCCAGCAGTGGAAGGGGGACAGGGCGGTACATTCAGTACTTC. Amino acid sequence: CASSGRGTGRYIQYF.

This chain joins TRBV5-8 and TRBJ2-1, with a tentative D call TRBD2 (5 bases). There are 12 residues in the CDR3. The germline V gene encodes CDR1 SGHTS and CDR2 YDEGEE. Trimming removed 2 bases from V and 9 bases from J, with 9 bases in between. In DNA form, the CDR3 reads TGTGCCAGCAGCTTTAGCGTCGGTGAGCAGTTCTTC. Its protein is CASSFSVGEQFF.

The chain employs TRBV18 and TRBJ1-3; TRBD1 matches at 9 bases. After removal of 2 bases from V and 1 base from J, the junction contained 0 bases not matched to a gene. CDR1 is KGHSH and CDR2 is LQKENI in the germline V gene. CDR3 size: 15 residues. The CDR3 sequence: CASSPGTGSGNTIYF. DNA of the CDR3: TGTGCCAGCTCACCAGGGACAGGGTCTGGAAACACCATATATTTT.

The gene calls are TRBV7-3 and TRBJ1-6; D not resolved. CDR3 length: 13 amino acids. Trimming took 5 bases from V and 7 from J, leaving 9 bases between them. The germline V gene has CDR1 SGHTA and CDR2 FQGTGA. The CDR3 is CASSPDWNSPLHF. In DNA, the CDR3 is TGTGCCAGCAGCCCGGACTGGAATTCACCCCTCCACTTT.

The genes are TRBV27 and TRBJ1-2; TRBD1 might be the D (5 bases). Germline CDR1 and CDR2: MNHEY and SMNVEV (reference sequence). This CDR3 region has 15 residues. V was shortened by 7 bases and J by 2 bases, with 17 bases between the two germline ends. The CDR3 coding sequence is TGTGCCAGCACCATACCACAAACAGGCAACTATGGCTACACCTTC. Protein: CASTIPQTGNYGYTF.

The V and J genes are TRBV6-5 and TRBJ2-7; 7 bases match TRBD1. V gave up 5 bases and J gave up 3 bases; unmatched junction bases: 7. The CDR3 extends over 14 amino acids. Germline V gene sequence: CDR1 MNHEY, CDR2 SVGAGI. The CDR3 region is CASSKTGKGYEQYF. CDR3 sequence (DNA): TGTGCCAGCAGTAAGACAGGGAAGGGCTACGAGCAGTACTTC.

The chain combines TRBV7-9 with TRBJ1-2; 8 bases fit TRBD1. Germline lookup yields CDR1 SEHNR and CDR2 FQNEAQ (reference sequence). The CDR3 runs to 15 residues. Unmatched junction bases numbered 9, after V lost 5 bases and J lost 4 bases. CDR3 loop: CASSRGETGVYGYTF. The CDR3 coding sequence is TGTGCCAGCAGCCGCGGAGAGACAGGGGTCTATGGCTACACCTTC.

The chain recombines TRBV2 with TRBJ1-1, with no clear D. Germline V CDR1 and CDR2: SNHLY, FYNNEI. CDR3 length: 13 amino acids. V lost 3 bases and J 0 bases, leaving 5 bases between the germline ends. This chain's CDR3 is CASSDELNTEAFF. Written as DNA, the CDR3 is TGTGCCAGCAGTGACGAGTTGAACACTGAAGCTTTCTTT.

The DNA of the CDR3 is TGCGCCAGCAGCCAAGCTTTACCGGGAATTGGGGCCCAGTACTTC. Amino acid sequence: CASSQALPGIGAQYF. This chain links TRBV4-1 with TRBJ2-5, with D tentatively TRBD2 (5 bases). Germline V gene data show CDR1 as MGHRA and CDR2 as YSYEKL. Trimming cost V 1 base and J 9 bases, with 18 bases left between them. The CDR3 totals 15 residues.

V is TRBV28 and J is TRBJ2-1; D possibly corresponds to TRBD2 (6 bases). V shed 2 bases and J shed 0 bases, with 14 bases lying between them. The CDR3 has 17 amino acids. The germline CDR1 and CDR2 sequences are MDHEN and SYDVKM. The CDR3 DNA follows: TGTGCCAGCAGTTTAAGGGGACTCGGGGGCTCCTACAATGAGCAGTTCTTC. Translation: CASSLRGLGGSYNEQFF. Full variable domain (missing parts from reference TRBV28 and TRBJ2-1): DVKVTQSSRYLVKRTGEKVFLECVQDMDHENMFWYRQDPGLGLRLIYFSYDVKMKEKGDIPEGYSVSREKKERFSLILESASTNQTSMYLCASSLRGLGGSYNEQFFGPGTRLTVL.

The rearrangement links TRBV2 to TRBJ1-1, with 7 bases lining up with TRBD1. The CDR3 consists of 15 residues. CDR1 is SNHLY and CDR2 is FYNNEI in the germline V gene. The junction had 8 bases not matched to a gene; V was cut back by 6 bases and J by 1 base. CDR3: CASRPSQGWNTEAFF. CDR3 nucleotides: TGTGCCAGCAGGCCTTCACAGGGGTGGAACACTGAAGCTTTCTTT.

The rearrangement links TRBV9 to TRBJ2-2, with 10 bases that match TRBD2. This CDR3 has 19 amino acids. V lost 0 bases to trimming and J lost 5 bases; unmatched junction nucleotides: 13. The germline gives CDR1 SGDLS, CDR2 YYNGEE. DNA of the CDR3: TGTGCCAGCAGCGTAGACTTCCCTCCTAGCGGGGGAGAAACCGGGGAGCTGTTTTTT. It encodes CASSVDFPPSGGETGELFF.

The chain has TRBV28 and TRBJ2-3; 9 nucleotides match TRBD1. There are 15 residues in the CDR3. The trim removed 4 bases at V and 3 bases at J, leaving 5 bases unmatched. CDR1 and CDR2 (germline): MDHEN, SYDVKM. CDR3 DNA: TGTGCCAGCAGTTCTTGGACAGGGGTAACAGATACGCAGTATTTT. Protein sequence: CASSSWTGVTDTQYF. Using reference TRBV28 and TRBJ2-3 for the parts outside the CDR3, the full variable domain is DVKVTQSSRYLVKRTGEKVFLECVQDMDHENMFWYRQDPGLGLRLIYFSYDVKMKEKGDIPEGYSVSREKKERFSLILESASTNQTSMYLCASSSWTGVTDTQYFGPGTRLTVL.

V is TRBV2 and J is TRBJ2-3; D perhaps matches TRBD2 (6 bases). The V gene's germline CDR1 is SNHLY and CDR2 FYNNEI. The CDR3 extends over 15 amino acids. Trimming left V 3 bases short and J 0 bases short, with 10 bases between. The CDR3 spells CASSEPTRSTDTQYF. The CDR3 bases are TGTGCCAGCAGTGAGCCGACTAGGAGCACAGATACGCAGTATTTT.

The rearrangement links TRBV9 to TRBJ1-2; 7 bases are a match to TRBD1. Germline V gene sequence: CDR1 SGDLS, CDR2 YYNGEE. The CDR3 consists of 18 residues. J was trimmed by 0 bases and V by 4 bases; bases with no gene match: 15. CDR3 nucleotides: TGTGCCAGCAGCCCGAGCGGTCCCCGGGACAGCTCTAACTATGGCTACACCTTC. This codes for CASSPSGPRDSSNYGYTF.

The genes are TRBV27 and TRBJ2-1; 12 positions agree with TRBD2. The CDR3 loop spans 17 amino acids. After removal of 6 bases from V and 0 bases from J, the junction contained 6 bases not matched to a gene. The germline gives CDR1 MNHEY, CDR2 SMNVEV (reference sequence). CDR3 sequence reads: CASRGTSGLSSYNEQFF. As DNA, the CDR3 is TGTGCCAGCAGGGGGACTAGCGGGCTGAGCTCCTACAATGAGCAGTTCTTC.

This chain connects TRBV11-2 to TRBJ1-1; possible D gene TRBD1, 5 bases. V was pared by 2 bases and J by 4 bases, with 11 bases between. The V gene's germline CDR1 is SGHAT and CDR2 FQNNGV. CDR3 length equals 14 residues. The CDR3 loop reads CASSLPAGPTEAFF. Written as DNA, the CDR3 is TGTGCCAGCAGCTTACCGGCAGGGCCCACTGAAGCTTTCTTT.

V and J are TRBV4-3 and TRBJ1-3, with D possibly TRBD1 on 5 matching bases. This CDR3 has 16 residues. V lost 0 bases, J lost 4 bases, and 13 bases lay in between. The germline V gene has CDR1 LGHNA and CDR2 YSLEER. CDR3 protein: CASSQEVRETGNTIYF. CDR3 nucleotide sequence: TGCGCCAGCAGCCAAGAAGTCAGGGAAACGGGAAACACCATATATTTT.

The chain recombines TRBV9 with TRBJ2-3, with a tentative D call TRBD2 (6 bases). V was pared by 0 bases and J by 0 bases, with 11 bases between. Looked up from germline, CDR1 is SGDLS and CDR2 is YYNGEE. The CDR3 totals 16 residues. The CDR3 DNA reads as TGTGCCAGCAGCGTAGGTTCTAGCGATAGCACAGATACGCAGTATTTT. It specifies CASSVGSSDSTDTQYF.

This clone was counted once. J is TRBJ2-5 and V is TRBV28; 8 nucleotides align to TRBD1. CDR1 is MDHEN, CDR2 SYDVKM, per germline. Germline trimming cut 5 bases from V and 6 bases from J; bases unmatched to any gene: 14. This CDR3 is built from 16 residues. The CDR3 here is CASSPNIWTGRQTQYF. In nucleotides, the CDR3 is TGTGCCAGCAGTCCGAATATTTGGACAGGGAGGCAGACCCAGTACTTC.

The chain joins TRBV15 to TRBJ2-7; TRBD1 might be the D (5 bases). The CDR3 has 13 residues. Trimming stripped 4 bases from V and 2 bases from J, with 9 bases between. CDR1 LNHNV and CDR2 YYDKDF come from the germline V gene (reference sequence). This CDR3 is CATSTATAYEQYF. The CDR3 DNA reads as TGTGCCACCAGCACAGCGACAGCCTACGAGCAGTACTTC.

The chain uses TRBV6-1 and TRBJ2-5, with D hard to call. V was shortened by 7 bases and J by 2 bases, with 17 bases between the two germline ends. The germline V gene has CDR1 MNHNS and CDR2 SASEGT. The CDR3 length is 15 residues. CDR3: CASNYNPTTQETQYF. The CDR3 DNA follows: TGTGCCAGCAATTATAATCCCACAACACAAGAGACCCAGTACTTC.

The V call is TRBV9, the J call TRBJ2-2; possible D gene TRBD1, 5 bases. Trimming stripped 1 base from V and 5 bases from J, with 6 bases between. The CDR3 loop spans 13 amino acids. Germline assignment: CDR1 SGDLS and CDR2 YYNGEE. As DNA, the CDR3 is TGTGCCAGCAGCGTAAGGGGTACCGGGGAGCTGTTTTTT. It is translated as CASSVRGTGELFF.